A single sample gave rise to the 20 T cell receptor gamma chains below, sequenced in a study of γδ T cells in repeated Plasmodium falciparum infection. Gammadelta T cells were flow-sorted from PBMC into Vgamma9/Vdelta2+ and Vdelta2-negative populations for bulk analysis. TCRdb redid the clone calls on the multiplex PCR reads with CATT. This repertoire shows about 14,000 gamma-chain clones, 1.5% to 2% found once; its top ten account for around 26%. Sequences were obtained from gamma-delta T cells from blood. The source is a pool of human donors (malaria-infected and uninfected, not separated).

There are many counts of this clone. TCRdb lists the protein of a much larger clone for this DNA, which differs at residue 6, so this is likely a read error; the protein given here is translated from the DNA itself. The chain recombines TRGV9 with TRGJP. No J segment appears in TCRdb, so it was assigned here by matching the sequence to germline. Germline V gives CDR1 GITISATS, CDR2 ISYDGTV (reference sequence). This CDR3 has 17 amino acids. Trimming cost V 4 bases and J 4 bases; bases outside gene matches: 7. The CDR3 loop reads CALWDTAQELGKKIKVF. The CDR3 nucleotides read TGTGCCTTGTGGGACACCGCCCAAGAGTTGGGCAAAAAAATCAAGGTATTT.

As regards this clone: One base separates it from a far larger clone, so it is likely a read error. This same CDR3 is encoded by further DNA sequences in the sample. No J gene was named, though the V gene is TRGV9. The CDR3 is 17 residues long. Germline assignment: CDR1 GITISATS and CDR2 ISYDGTV (reference sequence). The CDR3 sequence is CALWVKRTELGKKIKVF. CDR3 in DNA: TGTGCCTTGTGGGTAAAACGAACAGAGTTGGGCAAAAAAATCAAGGTGTTT.

This clone showed up just a few times. This DNA translates differently at residue 8 from the TCRdb protein, which is that of a much larger clone; a read error is likely, and the protein shown is the DNA's own translation. The chain links TRGV9 to TRGJP. Here the J gene came from matching the DNA to germline, since TCRdb omits it. Looked up from germline, CDR1 is GITISATS and CDR2 is ISYDGTV (reference sequence). With 2 bases clipped from V and 6 bases from J, the junction kept 7 bases outside the gene matches. The CDR3 is made up of 17 amino acids. This chain's CDR3 is CALWEDESELGKKIKVF. As DNA, the CDR3 is TGTGCCTTGTGGGAGGACGAATCAGAGTTGGGCAAAAAAATCAAGGTATTT.

This clone has at least ten counts. The mismatch at residue 10 between this DNA's translation and the TCRdb protein of a much larger clone likely reflects a read error; the protein shown is translated from the DNA. V usage is TRGV9 and J usage is TRGJP. The J gene is absent in TCRdb and was assigned here via DNA matching to germline. The CDR3 contains 16 residues. Germline V gives CDR1 GITISATS, CDR2 ISYDGTV (reference sequence). The CDR3 protein is CALWAQGELSKKIKVF. The DNA for the CDR3 is TGTGCCTTGTGGGCCCAAGGTGAGTTGAGCAAAAAAATCAAGGTATTT.

As for this clone: The protein TCRdb lists belongs to a much larger clone and differs from this DNA's translation at residue 6, which points to a read error; the protein shown is made from the DNA. The rearrangement joins TRGV5 to TRGJP. The J gene, missing from TCRdb, was assigned here through DNA to germline matching. The germline CDR1 and CDR2 sequences are VINAFY and YDVSNSKD. V lost 2 bases to trimming and J lost 3 bases; unmatched junction nucleotides: 7. The CDR3 contains 18 residues. CDR3 sequence reads: CATWDMSTQELGKKIKVF. The CDR3 DNA sequence: TGTGCCACCTGGGACATGTCAACGCAAGAGTTGGGCAAAAAAATCAAGGTATTT.

This clone came up many times. The translation of this DNA and the TCRdb protein of a much larger clone differ at residue 5, probably owing to a read error; the protein shown here is translated from the DNA. The chain employs TRGV9 and TRGJ1 or TRGJ2. TCRdb records no J gene; here it was assigned by comparing the DNA to germline. Germline V gene lookup returns CDR1 GITISATS and CDR2 ISYDGTV (reference sequence). V gave up 5 bases and J gave up 10 bases; unmatched junction bases: 8. CDR3 length equals 11 residues. CDR3 in amino acids: CALWAALKKLF. CDR3 DNA: TGTGCCTTGTGGGCTGCCTTAAAGAAACTCTTT.

This clone was observed a few times. The protein held in TCRdb is that of a much larger clone and does not match this DNA's translation at residue 8, likely because of a read error; the protein shown is translated from the DNA. The chain has TRGV8 and TRGJ1 or TRGJ2. The J gene was not available in TCRdb and was assigned here by matching the DNA to germline segments. V was pared by 6 bases and J by 6 bases, with 11 bases of the junction left unmatched. CDR1 is VENAVY and CDR2 is YDSYNSRV in the germline V gene. This CDR3 comprises 13 residues. CDR3 region: CATWNPPSYKKLF. CDR3 coding DNA: TGTGCCACCTGGAACCCCCCCAGTTATAAGAAACTCTTT.

The sample holds a few counts of this clone. A far bigger clonotype differs at one base, so this is likely a read error. Other DNA sequences in the sample encode the same CDR3. The V and J genes are TRGV9 and TRGJ1 or TRGJ2. V was clipped by 5 bases and J by 7 bases; unmatched bases: 8. CDR3 length: 12 amino acids. The germline gives CDR1 GITISATS, CDR2 ISYDGTV (reference sequence). The CDR3 sequence: CALWANRYKKLF. CDR3 DNA sequence: TGTGCCTTGTGGGCAAACCGATATAAGAAACTCTTT.

This rearrangement joins TRGV9 to TRGJP. Because TCRdb records no J gene, it was assigned here through a match of the DNA to germline. The CDR3 is 10 residues long. Per the germline V gene, CDR1 is GITISATS and CDR2 is ISYDGTV (reference sequence). The CDR3 DNA is TGTGCTATTGGGCAAAAAATCAAGGTATTT. Protein: CAIGQKIKVF.

Only a few counts were recorded for this clone. The protein that TCRdb holds for this DNA derives from a much larger clone and differs from the translated DNA at residue 12, which likely indicates a read error; the protein shown here is translated from the DNA. V gene TRGV9 was called; the J gene was not. Germline CDR1 and CDR2: GITISATS and ISYDGTV (reference sequence). This CDR3 has 29 residues. CDR3 in DNA: TGTGCCTTGTGGGAGGTGCAGAAGGTGGGATTGGGAGTGGAACAACACTGGTTGTCACAGGTAAGTATCGGAAGAATACAACATTTC. Protein: CALWEVQKVGLGVEQHWLSQVSIGRIQHF.

About this clone: A far larger clone differs by one base, so this is likely a read error. The sample contains more than one DNA sequence encoding this CDR3. The V and J genes are TRGV9 and TRGJP. The J gene was missing in TCRdb and was found by matching the end of the DNA to germline. Germline CDR1 GITISATS, CDR2 ISYDGTV (reference sequence). The CDR3 is 16 amino acids. In DNA form, the CDR3 reads TGTGCCTTGTGGGGCAGTAAAGAATTGGGCAAAAAAATCAAGGTATTT. This translates into CALWGSKELGKKIKVF.

Remarks on this clone: TCRdb records a much larger clone's protein for this DNA, with a difference at residue 15 that likely arises from a read error; the protein given is the translation of the DNA. CDR3 sequence reads: CATWDRPLGPWSDWTKTF. The DNA of the CDR3 is TGTGCCACCTGGGACAGGCCATTAGGCCCCTGGAGTGATTGGACCAAGACGTTT. This chain joins TRGV3 and TRGJP2. TCRdb supplies no J gene; here it was assigned by aligning the nucleotide sequence to germline. Germline-derived CDR1 and CDR2 are VTNTFY and YDVSTARD (reference sequence). CDR3 length: 18 residues.

This clone was seen a handful of times. TCRdb's protein for this DNA is that of a much larger clone and differs from the translation at residue 3, likely a read error; the protein shown is the DNA translation. J is TRGJ1 or TRGJ2 and V is TRGV3. Since TCRdb gives no J gene, matching the DNA to germline was used here to assign it. Germline CDR1 is VTNTFY and CDR2 is YDVSTARD (reference sequence). The CDR3 extends over 13 amino acids. CDR3 nucleotides: TGTGCCCCCTGGGACTTCCCTTATTATAAGAAACTCTTT. Translating it yields CAPWDFPYYKKLF.

This clone has at least ten counts. The amino acid sequence in TCRdb belongs to a much larger clone and departs from this DNA's translation at residue 5, likely a sequencing read error; the sequence shown is translated from the DNA. This sequence joins TRGV5 and TRGJ1 or TRGJ2. The length of the CDR3 is 13 residues. V lost 5 bases and J lost 3; bases outside the gene matches: 7. Germline V gene lookup returns CDR1 VINAFY and CDR2 YDVSNSKD. As DNA, the CDR3 is TGTGCCACCTGGGGCACGTTTTATTATAAGAAACTCTTT. This encodes CATWGTFYYKKLF.

This clone was seen ten or more times. V is TRGV3 and J is TRGJ1 or TRGJ2. In the absence of a J gene in TCRdb, the DNA was matched to germline to assign it here. Germline trimming cut 5 bases from V and 7 bases from J; bases unmatched to any gene: 11. This CDR3 contains 13 residues. Germline CDR1 reads VTNTFY; CDR2 reads YDVSTARD (reference sequence). The chain's CDR3 is CATWGGGSYKKLF. The CDR3 DNA reads TGTGCCACCTGGGGGGGGGGTAGCTATAAGAAACTCTTT.

Turning to this clone: A far larger clone is a single base away, which makes a read error likely. The same CDR3 is also encoded by other DNA sequences in this sample. This chain connects TRGV9 to TRGJ1 or TRGJ2. TCRdb offers no J gene call, so here the DNA was matched to germline to obtain one. The CDR3 extends over 13 amino acids. The V gene end was trimmed by 0 bases and the J gene end by 8 bases; junction bases not matched to a gene: 7. The germline V gene has CDR1 GITISATS and CDR2 ISYDGTV (reference sequence). CDR3 DNA sequence: TGTGCCTTGTGGGAGGTGAGAGGGGATAAGAAACTCTTT. It is translated as CALWEVRGDKKLF.

This clone appeared many times. The protein that TCRdb holds for this DNA derives from a much larger clone and differs from the translated DNA at residue 5, which likely indicates a read error; the protein shown here is translated from the DNA. The chain has TRGV9 and TRGJ1 or TRGJ2. TCRdb offers no J gene call, so here the DNA was matched to germline to obtain one. The V gene's germline CDR1 is GITISATS and CDR2 ISYDGTV (reference sequence). The CDR3 consists of 14 residues. DNA of the CDR3: TGTGCCTTGTGGGGGGTGCAGGGGGGGTATAAGAAACTCTTT. This sequence encodes CALWGVQGGYKKLF.

This clone was seen repeatedly, ten times or more. The likely explanation is a read error, given a far larger clone one base away. The same CDR3 can be traced to other DNA sequences in this sample. The chain couples TRGV9 to TRGJP. The V gene's germline CDR1 is GITISATS and CDR2 ISYDGTV (reference sequence). The CDR3 length is 17 residues. The CDR3 DNA follows: TGTGCCTTGTGGGAGGGGGATCGAGAGTTGGGCAAAAAGATCAAGGTATTT. Protein product: CALWEGDRELGKKIKVF.

This clone was counted only a few times. This likely traces to a read error, being one base from a far larger clone. This specimen includes other DNA sequences encoding the same CDR3. The V segment is TRGV4, and no J call was made. This CDR3 contains 13 residues. Germline V CDR1 and CDR2: EGSTGY, YDSYTSSV. In DNA form, the CDR3 reads TGTGCCACCTGGGATGGCGGGAATTATAAGAAGCTCTTT. This encodes CATWDGGNYKKLF.

By frequency in the sample, this clone is large. Other DNA sequences within the sample encode an identical CDR3. CDR3 region: CALWEVQNYYKKLF. DNA for the CDR3: TGTGCCTTGTGGGAGGTGCAAAATTATTATAAGAAACTCTTT. The genes are TRGV9 and TRGJ1 or TRGJ2. Germline CDR1 reads GITISATS; CDR2 reads ISYDGTV (reference sequence). This CDR3 is 14 amino acids long. J was trimmed by 1 base and V by 0 bases; bases with no gene match: 3.